This T cell receptor beta chain was sequenced during a study of neoadjuvant anti-PD-1 for oral cavity cancer. The protocol was immunoSEQ multiplex PCR, while the TCRdb copy is restricted to in-frame clones and leaves out a portion. The sample has 30,000 or so clones, 70% to 80% seen once; the top ten hold around 3.7%. CDR3 length: 17 amino acids. Trimming cost V 1 base and J 3 bases; bases outside gene matches: 9. CDR1 is LGHNA, CDR2 YSLEER, per germline. Noted time point: after neoadjuvant nivolumab, at surgical resection. These newly diagnosed stage II-IVA oral cavity squamous cell carcinoma patients had no prior systemic or radiation treatment. This clone has just one count.

The chain combines TRBV4-3 with TRBJ1-3; TRBD1 matches at 7 bases. The receptor was derived from a person aged 40 to 85 with oral cavity squamous cell carcinoma. The sample here was PBMCs, taken after nivolumab (anti-PD-1) treatment. CDR3 loop: CASSQAGGGGFGNTIYF. The CDR3, as DNA: TGCGCCAGCAGCCAAGCGGGAGGGGGCGGATTTGGAAACACCATATATTTT.